Following are 18 T cell receptor beta chains from one sample sequenced in a study of T cell responses to AZD1222 COVID-19 vaccine. Profiling relied on immunoSEQ multiplex PCR, and the TCRdb table lists in-frame clones only, not all of them. This sample yields approximately 100,000 clones, of which about 82% are seen a single time; about 1.4% belongs to the top ten. Source: peripheral blood, taken on day 0 of AZD1222 vaccination. Source of these receptors: an adult in good health.

The CDR3 region is CASRRTGLQGGELFF. In nucleotides, the CDR3 is TGTGCCAGCAGACGGACAGGACTACAGGGCGGGGAGCTGTTTTTT. The V gene is TRBV3-1 (or the pseudogene TRBV3-2), the J gene TRBJ2-2; D is possibly TRBD1 (7 bases). This CDR3 region has 15 residues. V was trimmed by 6 bases and J by 7 bases, leaving 18 bases between them. Germline CDR1 is LGHDT and CDR2 is YNNKEL (reference sequence).

V gene TRBV28 combines with J gene TRBJ2-7; 7 positions match TRBD1. Looked up from germline, CDR1 is MDHEN and CDR2 is SYDVKM. The CDR3 spans 16 residues. The V segment lost 2 bases and the J segment 0 bases; nucleotides outside the gene matches: 7. In DNA, the CDR3 is TGTGCCAGCAGTTTAACCCGGACAGGAAACTCCTACGAGCAGTACTTC. The encoded protein is CASSLTRTGNSYEQYF.

The gene calls are TRBV12-3 or TRBV12-4 and TRBJ1-2; 8 nucleotides match TRBD1. This CDR3 is 13 amino acids long. Unmatched junction bases numbered 8, after V lost 6 bases and J lost 8 bases. Here the CDR3 reads CASRSGGQEGYTF. As DNA, the CDR3 is TGTGCCAGCAGATCCGGGGGACAGGAGGGCTACACCTTC.

CDR3 sequence: CASSLGDVVYNEQFF. The CDR3 region has the DNA TGTGCCAGCAGCTTGGGGGACGTGGTCTACAATGAGCAGTTCTTC. The chain combines TRBV5-5 with TRBJ2-1, with D perhaps matching TRBD1 or TRBD2 (5 bases each). The CDR3 has 15 amino acids. Trimming removed 0 bases from V and 3 bases from J, with 10 bases in between. Germline assignment: CDR1 SGHKS and CDR2 YYEKEE (reference sequence).

The chain recombines TRBV27 with TRBJ2-7; D remains ambiguous. Trimming cost V 0 bases and J 0 bases, with 15 bases left between them. This CDR3 region has 17 residues. Germline loops: CDR1 MNHEY, CDR2 SMNVEV (reference sequence). The CDR3 region is CASSLSSVSANSYEQYF. The CDR3 DNA reads as TGTGCCAGCAGTTTATCGTCAGTCAGCGCTAACTCCTACGAGCAGTACTTC.

V is TRBV27 and J is TRBJ1-6, with TRBD1 as a possible D gene (5 bases). Germline-derived CDR1 and CDR2 are MNHEY and SMNVEV (reference sequence). The V and J ends lost 6 bases and 7 bases respectively, with 16 bases between them. This CDR3 has 15 amino acids. For the CDR3, the DNA is TGTGCCAGCAGCCTCATTCAGGGATTAAATTCACCCCTCCACTTT. Its translation: CASSLIQGLNSPLHF.

The CDR3 DNA follows: TGCGCCAGCAGCTTGGAGAGTAACACTGAAGCTTTCTTT. Amino acid sequence: CASSLESNTEAFF. V is TRBV5-1 and J is TRBJ1-1; no clear D gene. The V gene lost 0 bases and the J gene lost 2 bases, with 5 bases spanning the gap. Germline lookup yields CDR1 SGHRS and CDR2 YFSETQ. The CDR3 has 13 amino acids. Filled out from reference TRBV5-1 and TRBJ1-1, the complete variable domain reads KAGVTQTPRYLIKTRGQQVTLSCSPISGHRSVSWYQQTPGQGLQFLFEYFSETQRNKGNFPGRFSGRQFSNSRSEMNVSTLELGDSALYLCASSLESNTEAFFGQGTRLTVV.

The table lists this clone with a few counts. This chain links TRBV28 with TRBJ2-7, with 8 bases matching TRBD2. Trimming took 6 bases from V and 0 from J; bases not matched to a gene: 7. The CDR3 loop spans 15 amino acids. Germline V gene lookup returns CDR1 MDHEN and CDR2 SYDVKM. For the CDR3, the DNA is TGTGCCAGCAGCAGGATGGGACTAGTCTCCTACGAGCAGTACTTC. Translating gives CASSRMGLVSYEQYF.

V is TRBV15 and J is TRBJ2-7, with a possible D match to TRBD1 (6 bases). Trimming shortened V by 3 bases and J by 8 bases, and 20 bases separated the two germline ends. Germline CDR1 reads LNHNV; CDR2 reads YYDKDF (reference sequence). The CDR3 runs 15 residues. The CDR3 loop reads CATSSLGQQGFKQYF. CDR3 DNA sequence: TGTGCCACCAGCAGCCTAGGACAGCAAGGGTTTAAGCAGTACTTC.

The gene calls are TRBV29-1 and TRBJ1-3, with 8 bases lining up with TRBD1. With V trimmed by 3 bases and J by 5 bases, 9 bases remained unmatched. The germline V gene encodes CDR1 SQVTM and CDR2 ANQGSEA. The CDR3 length is 15 residues. CDR3 nucleotide sequence: TGCAGCGTTGAGTGGGTACAGGGGGGTAGAAACACCATATATTTT. This encodes CSVEWVQGGRNTIYF.

The V and J genes are TRBV28 and TRBJ2-7; D possibly matches TRBD1 or TRBD2 (5 bases each). Trimming shortened V by 2 bases and J by 3 bases, and 14 bases separated the two germline ends. Germline loops: CDR1 MDHEN, CDR2 SYDVKM. This CDR3 has 15 residues. The CDR3 coding sequence is TGTGCCAGCAGTTTAGTTGGGGGTAGCTTCTACGAGCAGTACTTC. This translates into CASSLVGGSFYEQYF.

This rearrangement joins TRBV15 to TRBJ2-3; TRBD2 agrees at 8 bases. The germline gives CDR1 LNHNV, CDR2 YYDKDF (reference sequence). The CDR3 spans 16 residues. V lost 0 bases, J lost 3 bases, and 5 bases stayed unmatched. The CDR3 DNA is TGTGCCACCAGCAGAGACCGACTAGCGAGTACAGATACGCAGTATTTT. Its protein is CATSRDRLASTDTQYF.

This clone showed up just once. The rearrangement links TRBV5-6 to TRBJ1-1; a weak D match, TRBD1 (5 bases). The CDR3 is made up of 13 amino acids. CDR1 is SGHDT, CDR2 YYEEEE, per germline. Between the trimmed V and J ends, which lost 6 bases and 2 bases, there was a span of 11 bases. CDR3 bases: TGTGCCAGCACCAGACAGCTCAACACTGAAGCTTTCTTT. Encoded protein: CASTRQLNTEAFF.

The CDR3 here is CASSESPETKNTQYF. The CDR3 region has the DNA TGCGCCAGCAGTGAGTCCCCAGAGACCAAGAATACGCAGTATTTT. This chain links TRBV10-2 with TRBJ2-3; D not resolved. The CDR3 is made up of 15 amino acids. With 0 bases removed from V and 7 bases from J, the gap between germline ends came to 14 bases. CDR1 is WSHSY, CDR2 SAAADI, per germline.

The chain's CDR3 is CASSLTPGVSGNTIYF. The CDR3 bases are TGTGCCAGCAGCCTAACCCCCGGGGTCTCTGGAAACACCATATATTTT. The chain is built from TRBV7-2 and TRBJ1-3; D is ambiguous. The V gene's germline CDR1 is SGHTA and CDR2 FQGNSA. The CDR3 length is 16 residues. The V end lost 5 bases, the J end lost 0 bases, and 14 bases lay between the germline ends. Based on the CDR3 plus reference TRBV7-2 and TRBJ1-3, the full variable domain is GAGVSQSPSNKVTEKGKDVELRCDPISGHTALYWYRQSLGQGLEFLIYFQGNSAPDKSGLPSDRFSAERTGGSVSTLTIQRTQQEDSAVYLCASSLTPGVSGNTIYFGEGSWLTVV.

The chain employs TRBV7-3 and TRBJ1-1, with 7 bases that match TRBD1. The CDR3 extends over 13 amino acids. CDR1 SGHTA and CDR2 FQGTGA come from the germline V gene. The V gene end was trimmed by 5 bases and the J gene end by 4 bases; junction bases not matched to a gene: 4. The CDR3 DNA follows: TGTGCCAGCAGCATTAGGGACAGCACTGAAGCTTTCTTT. Translation gives CASSIRDSTEAFF.

This clone was seen more than once but under ten times. DNA of the CDR3: TGTGCCACCACCCGAGGGGACAGGGGAGAGACCCAGTACTTC. This gives the protein CATTRGDRGETQYF. The chain uses TRBV15 and TRBJ2-5; the match to TRBD1 covers 10 bases. The germline gives CDR1 LNHNV, CDR2 YYDKDF (reference sequence). J lost 4 bases, V lost 7 bases, and 6 bases had no gene match. The CDR3 has 14 residues.

The chain joins TRBV6-2 or TRBV6-3 to TRBJ2-5, with a weak D call TRBD1 (5 bases). The CDR3 is 14 residues long. Germline V gene lookup returns CDR1 MNHEY and CDR2 SVGEGT. The V gene lost 1 base and the J gene lost 1 base, with 7 bases spanning the gap. CDR3 sequence (DNA): TGTGCCAGCAGTTACTGGGGCTCCCAAGAGACCCAGTACTTC. Translation: CASSYWGSQETQYF.